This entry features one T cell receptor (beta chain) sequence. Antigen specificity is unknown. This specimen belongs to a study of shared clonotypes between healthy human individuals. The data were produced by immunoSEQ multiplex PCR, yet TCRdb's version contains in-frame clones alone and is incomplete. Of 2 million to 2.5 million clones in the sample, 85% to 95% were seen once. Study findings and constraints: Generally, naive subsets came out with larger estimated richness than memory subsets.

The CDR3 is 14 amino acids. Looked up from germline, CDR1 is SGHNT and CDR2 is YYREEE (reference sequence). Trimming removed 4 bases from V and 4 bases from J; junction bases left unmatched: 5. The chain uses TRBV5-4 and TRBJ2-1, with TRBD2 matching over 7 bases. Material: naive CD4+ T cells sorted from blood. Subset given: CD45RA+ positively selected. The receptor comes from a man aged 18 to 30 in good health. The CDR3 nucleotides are TGTGCCAGCAGCAGGCTAGCGGTATACAATGAGCAGTTCTTC. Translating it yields CASSRLAVYNEQFF. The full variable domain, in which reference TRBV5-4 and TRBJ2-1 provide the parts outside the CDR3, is ETGVTQSPTHLIKTRGQQVTLRCSSQSGHNTVSWYQQALGQGPQFIFQYYREEENGRGNFPPRFSGLQFPNYSSELNVNALELDDSALYLCASSRLAVYNEQFFGPGTRLTVL.